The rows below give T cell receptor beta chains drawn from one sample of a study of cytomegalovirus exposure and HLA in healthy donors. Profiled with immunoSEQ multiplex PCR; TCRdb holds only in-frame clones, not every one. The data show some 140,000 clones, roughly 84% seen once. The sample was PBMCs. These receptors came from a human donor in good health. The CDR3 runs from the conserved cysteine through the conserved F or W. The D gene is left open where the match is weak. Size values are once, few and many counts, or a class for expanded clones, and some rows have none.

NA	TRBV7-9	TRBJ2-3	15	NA	CASSSMGLPADTQYF	TGTGCCAGCAGCTCCATGGGACTCCCCGCAGATACGCAGTATTTT
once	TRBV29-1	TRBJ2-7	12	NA	CSARDTIYEQYF	TGCAGCGCTCGGGACACCATTTACGAGCAGTACTTC
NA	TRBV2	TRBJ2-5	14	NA	CASSDPGQQETQYF	TGTGCCAGCAGTGACCCGGGTCAGCAAGAGACCCAGTACTTC
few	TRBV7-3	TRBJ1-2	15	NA	CASSLSSQGNYGYTF	TGTGCCAGCAGCTTATCGTCACAGGGTAACTATGGCTACACCTTC
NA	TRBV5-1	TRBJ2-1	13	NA	CASSRLGAAEQFF	TGCGCCAGCAGCCGCTTGGGGGCAGCGGAGCAGTTCTTC
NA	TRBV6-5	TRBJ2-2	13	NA	CASSTGNTGELFF	TGTGCCAGCTCAACAGGGAACACCGGGGAGCTGTTTTTT
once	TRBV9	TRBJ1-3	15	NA	CASSNGRGGGNTIYF	TGTGCCAGCAGCAACGGGCGAGGGGGAGGAAACACCATATATTTT
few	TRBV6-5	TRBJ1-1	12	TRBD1	CASRYPQGIAFF	TGTGCCAGCAGGTACCCACAGGGGATAGCTTTCTTT
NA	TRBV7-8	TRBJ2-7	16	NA	CASSLVRGPKPYEQYF	TGTGCCAGCAGCTTAGTTCGCGGCCCCAAACCCTACGAGCAGTACTTC
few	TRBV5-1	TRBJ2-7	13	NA	CASSLWGDYEQYF	TGCGCCAGCAGCTTGTGGGGGGATTACGAGCAGTACTTC
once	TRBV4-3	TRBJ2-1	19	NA	CASSQVSPSVVVSYNEQFF	TGCGCCAGCAGCCAAGTTAGTCCTAGCGTAGTAGTCTCCTACAATGAGCAGTTCTTC
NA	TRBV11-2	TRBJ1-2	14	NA	CASSPIGALYGYTF	TGTGCCAGCAGCCCCATAGGGGCACTATATGGCTACACCTTC
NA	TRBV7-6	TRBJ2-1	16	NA	CASSRSGGSSYNEQFF	TGTGCCAGCAGCCGCTCCGGAGGAAGCTCCTACAATGAGCAGTTCTTC
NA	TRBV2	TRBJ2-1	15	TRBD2	CASSALAGGPNEQFF	TGTGCCAGCAGCGCTCTAGCGGGAGGGCCAAATGAGCAGTTCTTC
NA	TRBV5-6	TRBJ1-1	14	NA	CASSLTGSDTEAFF	TGTGCCAGCAGCTTGACAGGGAGTGACACTGAAGCTTTCTTT
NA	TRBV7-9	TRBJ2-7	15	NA	CASSLASQVPYEQYF	TGTGCCAGCAGCTTAGCGTCTCAGGTCCCCTACGAGCAGTACTTC
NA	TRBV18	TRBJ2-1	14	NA	CASSPLRLGNEQFF	TGTGCCAGCTCACCCCTCCGACTAGGAAATGAGCAGTTCTTC